This T cell receptor beta chain was obtained from a study of cytomegalovirus exposure and HLA in healthy donors. Germline V gene data show CDR1 as SGHNT and CDR2 as YYREEE (reference sequence). The CDR3 has 14 residues. Trimming removed 4 bases at V and 0 bases at J, with 9 bases between. Study-wide results and limits: Usually a TCR sequence was rare, but some public TCRs were found in many donors.

Primers for the PCR totalled 60 Vbeta and 13 Jbeta. Produced via immunoSEQ multiplex PCR; TCRdb's table is partial and in-frame only. Among about 190,000 clones listed, 83% were seen once. Everyone who donated was a healthy bone marrow donor. Notes on this clone: The antigen remains unidentified.

The chain uses TRBV5-4 and TRBJ2-3, with a possible D match to TRBD2 (6 bases). Sequenced sample: PBMCs. The source of this sequence is a middle-aged man in good health and CMV-seropositive. The CDR3 loop is CASSGRPSTDTQYF. The CDR3 coding sequence is TGTGCCAGCAGCGGGAGGCCAAGCACAGATACGCAGTATTTT.